This entry describes one TCR beta chain. Its target antigen remains unknown. One base away there is no much larger clone; base qualities are not given. The CDR3 sequence holds 15 residues, the cysteine and phenylalanine included. Only the CDR3 portion is preserved as DNA: 45 bases, with reading frame beginning at the first base. In the germline V gene, CDR1 corresponds to SGHTA and CDR2 to FQGNSA. Relative to germline, V is missing 4 bases and J is missing 0 bases, with 6 bases of the junction outside any gene match. This sample is drawn from a study of blood T cell repertoires in COVID-19 (dated by TCRdb to 2018 to 2021). For the study in its entirety: Collaborator samples came from the United States, Italy and Spain and covered acute and convalescent phases of COVID-19. The material from the prospective study consisted of cDNA or gDNA derived from T cells, B-cell-depleted T cells, or PBMCs. Subjects who had been exposed to COVID-19, were actively infected with it, or had recovered from it provided the deeply sampled blood TCRbeta repertoires that made up the dataset. The repertoires were released in a freely available public database meant as a resource for research on the immune response to SARS-CoV-2. The samples were drawn from the first 160 participants of the ongoing ImmuneRACE study and from under 1,500 subjects provided by 6 global collaborators. The sample metadata nearly always contained a de-identified subject ID, COVID-19 status, age in years and sex. Where available, HLA class I and class II types were taken from metadata supplied by the sample provider and were not determined by assay-based typing.

Whole blood was collected in K2EDTA tubes by collaborating institutions according to the institutions' own protocols. For TCRbeta analysis, collaborators shipped samples as frozen whole blood, isolated PBMCs, or DNA extracted from either of those sample types. On the study overall, not on this receptor specifically: The quantity of clinical and demographic metadata differed by source and by participant and was supplied without curation.

TCRbeta CDR3 regions were amplified from genomic DNA using the immunoSEQ Assay, a bias-controlled multiplex PCR. The study's processing was this. Nucleated cell counts per sample were estimated from amplification of reference gene primers within the assay. Sequence reads were collapsed and filtered to measure the absolute abundance of every unique TCRbeta CDR3 rearrangement. For each sample, productive Simpson clonality was calculated as the square root of Simpson's diversity index over productive rearrangements. TCRdb retrieved this table from immuneACCESS and kept in-frame rearrangements only. Not all clones are present; in checked studies, unresolved V genes account for under half, and no reason is known for the remainder. Clonal size and the V and J genes are those of that table, whereas D and trimming came from the DNA. In this sample the table shows some 91,000 clones, about nine tenths of which occur a single time. The top ten constitute 1.7% of the sample.

This receptor was taken from a man aged 55 to 69 with acute or convalescent COVID-19. The V and J segments used are TRBV7-2 and TRBJ2-7; 7 of the junction bases match TRBD1. The material sequenced was peripheral blood. At the DNA level, the sequence is TGTGCCAGCAGCTCAAACAGGGGAAGCTCCTACGAGCAGTACTTC. Translation gives CASSSNRGSSYEQYF.